This passage covers 20 T cell receptor beta chains from one sample sequenced in a study of CD8+CD57+ T cells in acquired aplastic anemia. Profiles of TCR beta VDJ and CDR3 were generated from a genomic DNA template. One entry per CDR3 protein results from TCRdb running MiXCR on the reads. The sample contains 150,000 to 200,000 distinct CDR3 sequences, roughly half of which appear only once. The patients chosen for sequencing had shown expansion of CD8+CD57+ cells (detected by flow cytometry). Sequencing used sorted CD4+, CD8+, or CD8+CD57+ T cells (not recorded which) from PBMCs. All receptors come from a human donor with aplastic anemia.

The rearrangement joins TRBV2 to TRBJ2-7; D is unclear. Germline V lookup: CDR1 SNHLY, CDR2 FYNNEI. The CDR3 is 14 amino acids. Trimming removed 8 bases from V and 1 base from J, with 15 bases in between. As DNA, the CDR3 is TGTGCCAGCGGAGTGAAGGCCTTATCCTACGAGCAGTACTTC. Its protein is CASGVKALSYEQYF.

The V and J genes are TRBV11-2 and TRBJ2-7; possibly TRBD1 for D (5 bases). Germline CDR1 SGHAT, CDR2 FQNNGV. The CDR3 consists of 16 residues. Trimming removed 5 bases from V and 0 bases from J, with 17 bases in between. DNA for the CDR3: TGTGCCAGCAGCATGGACCCAGGGATTCCCTCCTACGAGCAGTACTTC. Translated, it gives CASSMDPGIPSYEQYF. Full variable domain (rest looked up from reference TRBV11-2 and TRBJ2-7): EAGVAQSPRYKIIEKRQSVAFWCNPISGHATLYWYQQILGQGPKLLIQFQNNGVVDDSQLPKDRFSAERLKGVDSTLKIQPAKLEDSAVYLCASSMDPGIPSYEQYFGPGTRLTVT.

The chain uses TRBV12-3 or TRBV12-4 and TRBJ2-2; 10 nucleotides agree with TRBD2. Germline trimming cut 10 bases from V and 4 bases from J; bases unmatched to any gene: 12. The CDR3 loop spans 16 amino acids. In DNA, the CDR3 is TGTGCCACCATAGCGGGAGGTGGGGGTAGCACCGGGGAGCTGTTTTTT. Its protein is CATIAGGGGSTGELFF.

For this clonotype: Mismatch with germline at one junction end may stem from a read error. The rearrangement uses TRBV29-1 and TRBJ1-4; TRBD1 matches 10 bases. Germline V gives CDR1 SQVTM, CDR2 ANQGSEA. This CDR3 contains 11 residues. The CDR3 DNA is TGCAGCGTGGACAGGGGGGAAAAACCGTTTTTT. Protein sequence: CSVDRGEKPFF.

This chain uses TRBV20-1 with TRBJ1-4; weak D call: TRBD1 (6 bases). The V gene's germline CDR1 is DFQATT and CDR2 SNEGSKA (reference sequence). The CDR3 is 16 amino acids. The V and J ends lost 0 bases and 8 bases respectively, with 19 bases between them. In DNA form, the CDR3 reads TGCAGTGCTAGAGATCCGGGGGGCAAAAGGGGGGAAAAACTGTTTTTT. Encoded protein: CSARDPGGKRGEKLFF.

This clonotype was detected many times. The chain couples TRBV5-4 to TRBJ2-1; the D gene is possibly TRBD2 (6 bases). This CDR3 comprises 15 residues. Trimming took 2 bases from V and 1 from J, leaving 10 bases between them. CDR1 and CDR2 (germline): SGHNT, YYREEE (reference sequence). The CDR3 reads CASSFGGRSYNEQFF. The CDR3 DNA reads TGTGCCAGCAGCTTTGGGGGGAGGTCCTACAATGAGCAGTTCTTC.

The V call is TRBV2, the J call TRBJ1-2, with 12 bases matching TRBD1. This CDR3 has 13 residues. The germline CDR1 and CDR2 sequences are SNHLY and FYNNEI. V was pared by 7 bases and J by 6 bases, with 3 bases of the junction left unmatched. The CDR3 bases are TGTGCCAGCACGGGACAGGGGGCGAATGGCTACACCTTC. This translates into CASTGQGANGYTF.

V gene TRBV20-1 combines with J gene TRBJ2-5; TRBD1 agrees at 7 bases. Germline trimming cut 0 bases from V and 3 bases from J; bases unmatched to any gene: 4. Looked up from germline, CDR1 is DFQATT and CDR2 is SNEGSKA (reference sequence). The CDR3 contains 14 residues. In DNA form, the CDR3 reads TGCAGTGCTAGAGAGGCCAGGGGGAAAGAGACCCAGTACTTC. Translation gives CSAREARGKETQYF.

This chain uses TRBV15 with TRBJ1-2; D is unresolved. Germline CDR1 LNHNV, CDR2 YYDKDF (reference sequence). Between the trimmed V and J ends, which lost 0 bases and 8 bases, there was a span of 13 bases. This CDR3 is built from 14 residues. The CDR3 DNA sequence: TGTGCCACCAGCAGAGATCTCGGTCCTGGGGGCTACACCTTC. This translates into CATSRDLGPGGYTF.

This clonotype occurred many times. This chain connects TRBV5-6 to TRBJ2-5; the D gene is possibly TRBD2 (5 bases). V was shortened by 4 bases and J by 1 base, with 20 bases between the two germline ends. This CDR3 contains 17 residues. Germline loops: CDR1 SGHDT, CDR2 YYEEEE. The DNA for the CDR3 is TGTGCCAGCAGCATCTCCCTGGACTTATCGGGCCAAGAGACCCAGTACTTC. Translating it yields CASSISLDLSGQETQYF.

Worth noting for this clonotype: The junction and the germline gene differ at one end; a read error may be behind it. This chain connects TRBV10-3 to TRBJ2-2; D is unclear. This CDR3 has 14 residues. Germline CDR1 ENHRY, CDR2 SYGVKD. The CDR3 is CAISVLVNTRELFF. The CDR3 nucleotides read TGTGCCATTAGTGTTTTAGTGAACACCAGGGAGCTGTTTTTT.

This clonotype was detected ten times or more. This rearrangement joins TRBV12-3 or TRBV12-4 to TRBJ1-5, with 7 bases lining up with TRBD1. V was clipped by 6 bases and J by 4 bases; unmatched bases: 6. This CDR3 spans 14 amino acids. CDR3 nucleotide sequence: TGTGCCAGCAGCTGGGGACAGTTTAATCAGCCCCAGCATTTT. The encoded protein is CASSWGQFNQPQHF.

The chain links TRBV6-1 to TRBJ1-2; D may be TRBD1 (6 bases). CDR1 MNHNS and CDR2 SASEGT come from the germline V gene. Between the trimmed V and J ends, which lost 8 bases and 0 bases, there was a span of 19 bases. The CDR3 is made up of 16 amino acids. The CDR3 here is CASRTGRGETNYGYTF. The CDR3 DNA is TGTGCCAGCCGGACGGGCAGGGGAGAGACTAACTATGGCTACACCTTC.

V gene TRBV20-1 combines with J gene TRBJ1-4, with a weak D call TRBD1 (5 bases). The CDR3 is made up of 16 amino acids. V lost 2 bases and J lost 2, with 15 bases in between. Germline V CDR1 and CDR2: DFQATT, SNEGSKA (reference sequence). The CDR3 DNA reads TGCAGTGCTAGATCCGGGACGGCGGGGACTAATGAAAAACTGTTTTTT. This encodes CSARSGTAGTNEKLFF.

This clonotype has ten or more counts. The rearrangement joins TRBV20-1 to TRBJ2-2; the D gene is possibly TRBD1 (6 bases). CDR1 and CDR2 (germline): DFQATT, SNEGSKA (reference sequence). There are 15 residues in the CDR3. Trimming removed 5 bases at V and 2 bases at J, with 15 bases between. The CDR3 region is CSARPGQDNTGELFF. As DNA, the CDR3 is TGCAGTGCTCGTCCGGGACAAGATAACACCGGGGAGCTGTTTTTT.

This clonotype has a count of ten or more. The chain links TRBV5-6 to TRBJ2-7; D unresolved. Deletions cut 0 bases from V and 5 bases from J, with 12 bases between. CDR3 size: 14 residues. Germline assignment: CDR1 SGHDT and CDR2 YYEEEE. CDR3: CASSLGTVVHEQYF. CDR3 sequence (DNA): TGTGCCAGCAGCTTGGGAACAGTCGTCCACGAGCAGTACTTC.

V and J are TRBV29-1 and TRBJ2-3; tentatively, D is TRBD2 (5 bases). Looked up from germline, CDR1 is SQVTM and CDR2 is ANQGSEA. CDR3 length equals 12 residues. V lost 5 bases, J lost 8 bases, and 14 bases lay in between. CDR3 region: CSVTLGVGTQYF. The CDR3 coding sequence is TGCAGCGTTACACTAGGTGTGGGTACGCAGTATTTT.

This clonotype was recorded many times. The gene calls are TRBV6-1 and TRBJ1-5, with 11 bases aligning to TRBD1. Germline-derived CDR1 and CDR2 are MNHNS and SASEGT. This CDR3 is built from 14 residues. The junction had 2 bases not matched to a gene; V was cut back by 5 bases and J by 5 bases. The CDR3 spells CASSQDRGHQPQHF. The CDR3 bases are TGTGCCAGCAGTCAGGACAGGGGGCATCAGCCCCAGCATTTT.

This clonotype came up many times. This CDR3 reads CASTSEHSTNEKLFF. The CDR3 nucleotides read TGTGCCAGCACCTCCGAGCATTCCACTAATGAAAAACTGTTTTTT. This rearrangement joins TRBV2 to TRBJ1-4; D call uncertain. Per the germline V gene, CDR1 is SNHLY and CDR2 is FYNNEI. Trimming removed 7 bases from V and 2 bases from J, with 14 bases in between. CDR3 length: 15 residues.

J is TRBJ1-4 and V is TRBV5-1, with D possibly matching TRBD1 (6 bases). CDR1 and CDR2 (germline): SGHRS, YFSETQ. V dropped 4 bases and J dropped 8 bases, with 15 bases sitting between them. This CDR3 contains 14 residues. The CDR3 region is CASSPGGEGEKLFF. The CDR3 DNA reads TGCGCCAGCAGCCCCGGGGGCGAGGGAGAAAAACTGTTTTTT.